Each of the 18 T cell receptor beta chains below was sequenced from the same sample in a study of T cells in Graves' hyperthyroidism and ophthalmopathy. RNA transcripts provided the source from which TCR beta CDR3 regions were amplified. First-round RT-PCR with HTBI primers amplified the TCR CDR3 region. MiXCR, applied by TCRdb to the multiplex PCR reads, yields one record per CDR3 protein. The data contain 800,000 or so distinct CDR3 sequences, 35% to 40% of them seen just once; the ten biggest clones take up 7.5% to 9.5%. What was sequenced was blood. These receptors were collected from a man between 18 and 35 years old with Graves' hyperthyroidism.

This clonotype was counted between two and nine times. The chain links TRBV7-9 to TRBJ1-1; 8 bases are shared with TRBD1. Losses at the gene ends were 4 bases for V and 4 bases for J; bases not matched to a gene: 2. The CDR3 has 13 amino acids. Germline CDR1 reads SEHNR; CDR2 reads FQNEAQ (reference sequence). The CDR3 loop is CASSWQGATEAFF. The CDR3 DNA reads as TGTGCCAGCAGCTGGCAGGGGGCCACTGAAGCTTTCTTT.

The rearrangement uses TRBV5-8 and TRBJ1-5, with TRBD1 identical over 10 bases. J lost 3 bases, V lost 7 bases, and 4 bases had no gene match. Germline CDR1 reads SGHTS; CDR2 reads YDEGEE. The CDR3 totals 14 residues. CDR3 sequence: CASGTGANNQPQHF. The CDR3 nucleotides read TGTGCCAGCGGGACAGGGGCGAACAATCAGCCCCAGCATTTT. The full variable domain, completed using reference TRBV5-8 and TRBJ1-5, is EAGVTQSPTHLIKTRGQQATLRCSPISGHTSVYWYQQALGLGLQFLLWYDEGEERNRGNFPPRFSGRQFPNYSSELNVNALELEDSALYLCASGTGANNQPQHFGDGTRLSIL.

This clonotype was observed at least ten times. The chain recombines TRBV12-3 or TRBV12-4 with TRBJ1-2, with D possibly matching TRBD1 (6 bases). V lost 3 bases to trimming and J lost 4 bases, with 12 bases between them. The CDR3 consists of 14 residues. The CDR3 reads CASSFWGASYGYTF. CDR3 nucleotide sequence: TGTGCCAGCAGTTTCTGGGGGGCTAGCTATGGCTACACCTTC.

As DNA, the CDR3 is TGTGCCAGCAGTTCCTGGGACCCCCCGTTTGCGCAGTACTTC. Protein: CASSSWDPPFAQYF. This sequence joins TRBV12-3 or TRBV12-4 and TRBJ2-7; D is possibly TRBD1 or TRBD2 (5 bases each). V lost 4 bases to trimming and J lost 9 bases, with 19 bases between them. The CDR3 consists of 14 residues.

The chain joins TRBV28 to TRBJ1-1; no reliable D call. Germline loops: CDR1 MDHEN, CDR2 SYDVKM. This CDR3 comprises 14 residues. With 5 bases removed from V and 3 bases from J, the gap between germline ends came to 13 bases. This chain's CDR3 is CASSKRPGYTEAFF. CDR3 DNA sequence: TGTGCCAGCAGTAAACGACCGGGATACACTGAAGCTTTCTTT.

The V gene is TRBV29-1, the J gene TRBJ2-1; 14 nucleotides agree with TRBD2. CDR1 and CDR2 from the germline V gene are SQVTM and ANQGSEA. Trimming cost V 7 bases and J 15 bases; bases outside gene matches: 14. The CDR3 length is 14 residues. The CDR3 region has the DNA TGCAGCGGCGTGCTGAGACTAGCGGGAGGGCCTAGGTTCTTC. As protein: CSGVLRLAGGPRFF.

The table lists this clonotype with many counts. This chain uses TRBV20-1 with TRBJ2-5; D remains unclear. This CDR3 has 12 amino acids. V was pared by 5 bases and J by 2 bases, with 9 bases between. CDR1 and CDR2 (germline): DFQATT, SNEGSKA (reference sequence). Written as DNA, the CDR3 is TGCAGTGCTTGCGGCAGTCAAGAGACCCAGTACTTC. It specifies CSACGSQETQYF.

V usage is TRBV2 and J usage is TRBJ2-3; possible D gene TRBD2, 6 bases. The CDR3 is made up of 14 amino acids. Between the trimmed V and J ends, which lost 5 bases and 2 bases, there was a span of 11 bases. Looked up from germline, CDR1 is SNHLY and CDR2 is FYNNEI. The CDR3 nucleotides are TGTGCCAGCAGTCGCGGGACCATCACAGATACGCAGTATTTT. The encoded protein is CASSRGTITDTQYF.

The chain joins TRBV6-2 or TRBV6-3 to TRBJ1-1; TRBD1 agrees at 9 bases. Trimming took 6 bases from V and 7 from J; bases not matched to a gene: 9. There are 14 residues in the CDR3. Germline loops: CDR1 MNHEY, CDR2 SVGEGT. The CDR3 loop reads CASSRSGQGIEAFF. CDR3 nucleotide sequence: TGTGCCAGCAGCCGCTCGGGACAGGGCATTGAAGCTTTCTTT.

The chain links TRBV10-3 to TRBJ1-5; TRBD1 matches 10 bases. This CDR3 contains 15 residues. V lost 10 bases, J lost 7 bases, and 13 bases stayed unmatched. CDR1 and CDR2 (germline): ENHRY, SYGVKD. The CDR3 DNA follows: TGTGCCAGCAACCGGGACAGGGGATTGGGCCAGCCCCAGCATTTT. It specifies CASNRDRGLGQPQHF.

The chain is built from TRBV24-1 and TRBJ1-2, with a weak D call TRBD1 (5 bases). CDR3 size: 13 residues. V gave up 6 bases and J gave up 3 bases, with 10 bases separating them. Germline V lookup: CDR1 KGHDR, CDR2 SFDVKD. The chain's CDR3 is CATSRGRYYGYTF. DNA for the CDR3: TGTGCCACCAGTCGGGGACGGTACTATGGCTACACCTTC.

The CDR3 loop is CASSTPSGVKAFF. Written as DNA, the CDR3 is TGCGCCAGCAGCACACCAAGTGGGGTGAAAGCTTTCTTT. This chain links TRBV4-1 with TRBJ1-1; no firm D call. The V gene's germline CDR1 is MGHRA and CDR2 YSYEKL. Trimming shortened V by 5 bases and J by 9 bases, and 16 bases separated the two germline ends. The CDR3 has 13 amino acids.

The rearrangement links TRBV20-1 to TRBJ1-6, with no clear D. Trimming pared 0 bases from V and 5 bases from J, leaving 5 bases between. This CDR3 contains 13 residues. In germline, CDR1 is DFQATT, CDR2 SNEGSKA (reference sequence). CDR3: CSARDPDNSPLHF. The CDR3 nucleotides are TGCAGTGCTAGAGATCCGGATAATTCACCCCTCCACTTT.

V is TRBV6-6 and J is TRBJ2-5, with 9 positions matching TRBD2. The CDR3 totals 15 residues. Trimming removed 2 bases from V and 7 bases from J; junction bases left unmatched: 8. CDR1 and CDR2 (germline): MNHNY, SVGAGI (reference sequence). Here the CDR3 reads CASSYRLADKGTQYF. CDR3 DNA sequence: TGTGCCAGCAGTTACCGACTAGCGGACAAGGGGACCCAGTACTTC.

This clonotype has ten or more counts. This chain uses TRBV19 with TRBJ1-5; a possible D gene is TRBD1 (6 bases). The germline CDR1 and CDR2 sequences are LNHDA and SQIVND (reference sequence). V was clipped by 7 bases and J by 5 bases, with 12 bases between them. The CDR3 has 13 residues. The CDR3: CASTQGFHQPQHF. CDR3 nucleotide sequence: TGTGCCAGTACACAGGGCTTTCATCAGCCCCAGCATTTT. Full variable domain (rest looked up from reference TRBV19 and TRBJ1-5): DGGITQSPKYLFRKEGQNVTLSCEQNLNHDAMYWYRQDPGQGLRLIYYSQIVNDFQKGDIAEGYSVSREKKESFPLTVTSAQKNPTAFYLCASTQGFHQPQHFGDGTRLSIL.

At least ten counts were recorded for this clonotype. This chain connects TRBV10-3 to TRBJ2-7; D might be TRBD2 (6 bases). V dropped 2 bases and J dropped 6 bases, with 26 bases sitting between them. The germline V gene has CDR1 ENHRY and CDR2 SYGVKD. The CDR3 contains 18 residues. DNA of the CDR3: TGTGCCATCAGTGAGCTACGGGACGGGGGACCGAACCCCTTCGAGCAGTACTTC. It translates to CAISELRDGGPNPFEQYF.

This clonotype was counted many times. The chain combines TRBV9 with TRBJ2-2; no firm D call. This CDR3 comprises 12 residues. The V end lost 2 bases, the J end lost 6 bases, and 5 bases lay between the germline ends. Germline loops: CDR1 SGDLS, CDR2 YYNGEE. CDR3 bases: TGTGCCAGCAGCGTTTCGTCCGGGGAGCTGTTTTTT. Translated: CASSVSSGELFF.

This clonotype was seen a few times. The chain uses TRBV20-1 and TRBJ2-7; TRBD1 matches at 8 bases. Germline V lookup: CDR1 DFQATT, CDR2 SNEGSKA (reference sequence). The CDR3 is 15 residues long. J was trimmed by 2 bases and V by 4 bases; bases with no gene match: 10. The CDR3 region has the DNA TGCAGTGCTACGGAGGCAGGGGGCATCCCCTACGAGCAGTACTTC. This translates into CSATEAGGIPYEQYF.